What follows is one T cell receptor (beta chain) and its context. Its antigen remains unidentified. This entry is derived from a study of shared clonotypes between healthy human individuals. Regarding the study as a whole: Naive subsets generally had larger estimated richness than memory subsets.

The material for each subset, its genomic DNA, was split evenly across several immunoSEQ plates. Profiling relied on immunoSEQ multiplex PCR, and the TCRdb table lists in-frame clones only, not all of them. Of about 1.9 million clones in the sample, 85% to 95% are singletons; the top ten hold less than 2%. This CDR3 comprises 17 residues. V was clipped by 2 bases and J by 2 bases, with 18 bases between them. Germline CDR1 SEHNR, CDR2 FQNEAQ (reference sequence). Positively selected for CCR7, the CD45RO-negative cells used as naive CD8 cells excluded terminally differentiated effector memory CD45RA+ cells.

This chain links TRBV7-9 with TRBJ1-1; D not certain. The sample was naive CD8+ T cells from PBMCs. The source of this sequence is a man between 18 and 35 years old in good health. Some clones in this sample may be carry-over from other donors' samples. CDR3 in DNA: TGTGCCAGCAGCTTAATCCCCGACACTTGGAGCAACACTGAAGCTTTCTTT. Amino acids: CASSLIPDTWSNTEAFF.